A single sample gave rise to the 2 T cell receptor beta chains below, sequenced in a study of vaccination effects on CD4 cells after COVID-19. What these receptors recognize is not known. CD4+ T cells specific for antigen were expanded with viral peptide pools by the ViraFEST assay before sequencing. Investigators separated out CD4+ T cells once approximately 9 days of culture had passed. A positive SARS-CoV-2 PCR test fell between March and December 2020. Each participant was administered two doses of either the BNT162b2 or the mRNA-1273 vaccine. The assay was immunoSEQ multiplex PCR, and TCRdb's table has in-frame clones only and misses some. This sample has fewer than 15,000 clones, with roughly 73% found just once. This material consisted of CD4+ T cells from PBMCs cultured with HCoV-NL63 spike peptides, taken after COVID-19 vaccination. These receptors all stem from a human donor who had a prior SARS-CoV-2 infection.

The J gene is TRBJ2-1, the V gene TRBV5-1; TRBD2 might be the D (6 bases). CDR3 length equals 16 residues. Trimming took 4 bases from V and 0 from J, leaving 14 bases between them. Germline loops: CDR1 SGHRS, CDR2 YFSETQ. CDR3 nucleotide sequence: TGCGCCAGCAGCGGGGTGGGGGGATACTCCTACAATGAGCAGTTCTTC. This codes for CASSGVGGYSYNEQFF.

This clone occurred a few times. The chain carries TRBV5-1 and TRBJ2-5; D is possibly TRBD2 (5 bases). Germline CDR1 reads SGHRS; CDR2 reads YFSETQ. CDR3 length: 16 residues. V lost 0 bases, J lost 5 bases, and 17 bases lay in between. CDR3 amino acids: CASSLVGIRGSETQYF. Written as DNA, the CDR3 is TGCGCCAGCAGCTTGGTCGGGATTCGGGGAAGCGAGACCCAGTACTTC. The full variable domain, its missing parts supplied by reference TRBV5-1 and TRBJ2-5, is KAGVTQTPRYLIKTRGQQVTLSCSPISGHRSVSWYQQTPGQGLQFLFEYFSETQRNKGNFPGRFSGRQFSNSRSEMNVSTLELGDSALYLCASSLVGIRGSETQYFGPGTRLLVL.